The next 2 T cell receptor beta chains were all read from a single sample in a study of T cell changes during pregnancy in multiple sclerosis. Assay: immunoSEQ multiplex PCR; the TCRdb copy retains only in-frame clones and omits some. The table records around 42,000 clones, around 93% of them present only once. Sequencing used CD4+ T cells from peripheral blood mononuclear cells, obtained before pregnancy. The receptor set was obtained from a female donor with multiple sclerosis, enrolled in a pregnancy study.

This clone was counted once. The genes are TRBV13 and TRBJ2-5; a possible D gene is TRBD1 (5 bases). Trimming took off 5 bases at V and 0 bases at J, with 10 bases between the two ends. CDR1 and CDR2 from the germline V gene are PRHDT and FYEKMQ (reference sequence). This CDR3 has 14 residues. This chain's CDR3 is CASSRQINQETQYF. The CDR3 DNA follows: TGTGCCAGCAGCCGACAGATCAACCAAGAGACCCAGTACTTC.

This chain's CDR3 is CASSSLQGNEQFF. The CDR3 DNA sequence: TGTGCCAGCAGCTCCCTACAGGGCAATGAGCAGTTCTTC. The V and J genes are TRBV7-6 and TRBJ2-1, with a weak D call TRBD1 (6 bases). The V end lost 4 bases, the J end lost 6 bases, and 10 bases lay between the germline ends. The CDR3 covers 13 residues. Germline loops: CDR1 SGHVS, CDR2 FNYEAQ.